This entry concerns a single T cell receptor beta chain. Its antigen is as yet unknown. The junction differs from germline at one of its ends, possibly a read error. This specimen belongs to a study of Tregs in tolerant kidney transplant recipients. The study's findings and limits: This study did not directly address biological reproducibility.

Mixed chimerism was transient after nonmyeloablative marrow transplants from related graft donors. CDR1 MDHEN and CDR2 SYDVKM come from the germline V gene. The CDR3 runs to 12 residues. Produced via immunoSEQ multiplex PCR; TCRdb's table is partial and in-frame only. The data contain about 50,000 clones, more than 70% of them seen just once; the ten biggest clones take up about 14%. The receptor was isolated from a human patient who received a combined kidney and bone marrow transplant. T cells may partly derive from the graft donor. This sequence joins TRBV28 and TRBJ2-7, with D perhaps TRBD2 (5 bases). Sequenced here: CD8+ T cells from blood (PBMCs), sampled 12 months after the transplant. In DNA form, the CDR3 reads TGTGCCAGCTCTTTAAAAATCGGGGTCCCGCGCTTC. Translating it yields CASSLKIGVPRF.